This T cell receptor (beta chain) came from a study of blood T cells in healthy people across ages (dated by TCRdb to between 2014 and 2016). Some background on the complete study: In model experiments, template switching captured about one uniquely barcoded TCR beta cDNA molecule for every two T cells. For two donors (one aged 18 to 30 and one aged 80 or older), the study analyzed two additional independent replicas of 1 million unique cDNA reads from the same blood draw. To avoid experimental bias, donors of different ages were distributed randomly across sequencing lanes. Donors were grouped into four age groups: young (average approximately 16 years), middle-aged (39), aged (around 62) and long-lived (82). Age-related changes in TCR beta repertoire diversity were measured in the study by deep sequencing normalized with unique cDNA molecular identifiers.

What the research found in general, with its limitations: Bulk unsorted PBMC profiling prevented conclusive comparison of naive and antigen-experienced compartments. Compared with the aged group, the long-lived group had more naive CD4+ T cells, fewer expanded clones and increased TCR diversity, suggesting age selection. As age increased, observed TCR beta diversity per million T cells dropped in a roughly linear way, and a significant reduction was already evident by age 40. A strong correlation was found between observed TCR beta diversity and the percentage of naive T cells measured by flow cytometry. Because donor CMV infection status was unknown, age-related changes in expanded clonotypes were potentially confounded. Total diversity estimates from one million sequenced T cells were considered lower bounds and underestimates.

The library was made by 5' RACE. The second PCR ran for roughly 7 to 11 cycles and used a J-beta primer mix along with a sample-barcoded 5' primer. Each TCR beta cDNA molecule received a unique molecular identifier from a template-switch 5' adaptor carrying 12 random nucleotides. At least 2.5 million CDR3-containing paired-end reads were obtained from each sample. All of the RNA was converted into first-strand cDNA using the Mint cDNA synthesis kit, with a TRBC-specific oligonucleotide serving as the primer. All cDNA was treated with uracil-DNA glycosylase and then went through a first 18-cycle PCR with the universal primers M1SS and BC2_uni_R. On the authors' methods: For normalization, 1 million high-quality reads, each with a distinct molecular identifier, were randomly selected from each sample. Instead of being binned into consensus sequences, reads with shared molecular identifiers were discarded. CDR3 identification, clonotype clustering and error correction used MiTCR with a Q25 quality threshold and the strictest error-elimination algorithm. A nonparametric unseen species model using Euler transformation provided a lower-bound estimate of total TCR beta diversity. The public sequencing data were trimmed at Q25 with fastp and processed into clonotypes with MiXCR by TCRdb, which kept only in-frame beta chains. Each entry merges the rows of one CDR3 protein and shows their most common DNA and genes. The V and J calls and clone size are TCRdb's, not the authors'. This sample comprises approximately 1,700,000 distinct CDR3 sequences, around 42% of them detected only once. The top ten clonotypes cover about 23% of the sample.

Counted from cysteine to phenylalanine, this CDR3 has 14 amino acids. Only the CDR3 portion is preserved as DNA: 42 bases, with reading frame beginning at the first base. From a lookup of the germline V gene, CDR1 and CDR2 are SGHVS and FNYEAQ. The germline ends are 12 bases apart after V is trimmed by 1 base and J by 6 bases. The roughly 37 donors, aged about 6 to 95 years, were systemically healthy Caucasian individuals from Russia. Ten milliliters of peripheral blood were drawn from each donor into EDTA-treated Vacutainer tubes. Ficoll-Paque density-gradient centrifugation was used to isolate PBMCs, with at least 6.5 million obtained per sample. Total RNA was extracted from PBMCs with Trizol reagent, with at least 5.5 micrograms obtained per sample. Naive CD45RAhigh/CD27high T cell percentages were measured by flow cytometry on a PBMC aliquot from every donor. With regard to this clonotype: There is no known antigen for this receptor. No much larger clone is present one base from it, and per-base qualities are unavailable.

This TCR was recovered from a human donor in good health. Sequenced sample: blood. Recombination connected TRBV7-6 to TRBJ2-5; the D region possibly corresponds to TRBD2 (6 bases align). The nucleotide sequence reads as follows: TGTGCCAGCAGCTTAGGCGGGACGACGAAGACCCAGTACTTC. Its protein product is CASSLGGTTKTQYF.